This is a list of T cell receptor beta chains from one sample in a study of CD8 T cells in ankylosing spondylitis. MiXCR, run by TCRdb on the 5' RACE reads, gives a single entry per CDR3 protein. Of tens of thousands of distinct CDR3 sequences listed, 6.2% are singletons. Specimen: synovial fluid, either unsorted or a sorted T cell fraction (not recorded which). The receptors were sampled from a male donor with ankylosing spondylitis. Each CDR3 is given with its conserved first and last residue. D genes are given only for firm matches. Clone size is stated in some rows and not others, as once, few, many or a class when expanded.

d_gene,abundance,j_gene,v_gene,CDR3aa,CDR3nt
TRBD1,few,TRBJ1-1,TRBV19,CASQQTGVWTEAFF,TGTGCCAGTCAACAAACAGGGGTCTGGACTGAAGCTTTCTTT
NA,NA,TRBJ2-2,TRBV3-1,CASSQGGRRELFF,TGTGCCAGCAGCCAAGGTGGACGGAGGGAGCTGTTTTTT
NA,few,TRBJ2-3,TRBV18,CASSPSVVRMDF,TGTGCCAGCTCACCATCAGTTGTACGCATGGATTTT
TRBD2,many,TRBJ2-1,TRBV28,CASSISGSGSSYNEQFF,TGTGCCAGCAGTATTTCCGGGAGCGGGAGCTCCTACAATGAGCAGTTCTTC
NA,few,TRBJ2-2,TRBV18,CASSPLLGDTGELFF,TGTGCCAGCTCACCACTACTGGGGGACACCGGGGAGCTGTTTTTT
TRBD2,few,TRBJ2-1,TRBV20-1,CSAPGLAGFSYNEQFF,TGCAGTGCTCCCGGACTAGCGGGGTTCTCCTACAATGAGCAGTTCTTC
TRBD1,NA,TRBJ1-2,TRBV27,CASSRQGRYGYTF,TGTGCCAGCAGTCGACAGGGGCGTTATGGCTACACCTTC
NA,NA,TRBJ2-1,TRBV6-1,CASRSISGSYNEQFF,TGTGCCAGCAGAAGTATCAGCGGATCCTACAATGAGCAGTTCTTC
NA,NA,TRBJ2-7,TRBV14,CASSSWARSYEQYF,TGTGCCAGCAGCAGCTGGGCGCGCTCCTACGAGCAGTACTTC
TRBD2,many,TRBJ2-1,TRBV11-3,CASSPRTSGINEQFF,TGTGCCAGCAGCCCCCGGACTAGCGGAATTAATGAGCAGTTCTTC
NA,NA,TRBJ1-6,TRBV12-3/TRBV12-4,CASTPLGAGNSPLHF,TGTGCCAGCACCCCTTTGGGGGCCGGAAATTCACCCCTCCACTTT
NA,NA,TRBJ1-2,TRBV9,CASSVVGGIYGYTF,TGTGCCAGCAGCGTAGTGGGGGGCATCTATGGCTACACCTTC
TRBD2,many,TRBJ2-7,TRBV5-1,CASSLEPREGVEQYF,TGCGCCAGCAGCTTGGAGCCGAGGGAGGGCGTCGAGCAGTACTTC
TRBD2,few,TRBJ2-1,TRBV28,CASSSLTSGRAWHEQFF,TGTGCCAGCAGTTCCCTTACTAGCGGGAGGGCCTGGCATGAGCAGTTCTTC
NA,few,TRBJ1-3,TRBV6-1,CASSRSDSLIPNTIYF,TGTGCCAGCAGTCGCAGCGACAGTCTAATTCCAAACACCATATATTTT
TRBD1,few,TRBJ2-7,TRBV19,CASSIGLRGRSYYEQYF,TGTGCCAGTAGTATAGGGTTGAGGGGGCGCAGCTACTACGAGCAGTACTTC
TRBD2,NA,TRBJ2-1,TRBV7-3,CASSLGLAHNEQFF,TGTGCCAGCAGTCTGGGACTAGCGCACAATGAGCAGTTCTTC
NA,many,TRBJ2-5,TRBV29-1,CSVEDGGQETQYF,TGCAGCGTTGAAGATGGGGGACAAGAGACCCAGTACTTC